This entry is about one T cell receptor (beta chain). Its antigen is still unknown. Original analysis: Out-of-frame sequences were removed, leaving roughly 2.1 million distinct TCRbeta sequences. Using immunoSEQ multiplex PCR, the repertoire was profiled, and TCRdb retains in-frame clones only, with some absent. The V and J calls and clone size were taken over from that table, and D and trimming were inferred from the DNA. Among about 45,000 clones listed, about 80% were seen once. The sort gate was single viable CD3+CD4+CD8-CD45RO+ cells for memory CD4+ T cells. This record belongs to a study of memory CD4+ T cells and cytomegalovirus serostatus. Study results and caveats: Of 150 to 200 reported CMV TCRbeta sequences, roughly 67 were found in memory CD4+ repertoires. Median bootstrapped AUC for CMV status was just under 0.97 originally, about 0.9 US-trained.

This CDR3 spans 15 amino acids. V lost 4 bases and J 4 bases, leaving 14 bases between the germline ends. CDR1 and CDR2 from the germline V gene are SGHNT and YENEEA. V and J are TRBV11-3 and TRBJ2-1, with D perhaps matching TRBD1 (5 bases). Sequencing used memory CD4+ T cells from blood. This sequence originates from an adult in good health and CMV-seronegative. The CDR3 DNA reads as TGTGCCAGCAGCTCTTTTGGACACCCATACAATGAGCAGTTCTTC. It is translated as CASSSFGHPYNEQFF.